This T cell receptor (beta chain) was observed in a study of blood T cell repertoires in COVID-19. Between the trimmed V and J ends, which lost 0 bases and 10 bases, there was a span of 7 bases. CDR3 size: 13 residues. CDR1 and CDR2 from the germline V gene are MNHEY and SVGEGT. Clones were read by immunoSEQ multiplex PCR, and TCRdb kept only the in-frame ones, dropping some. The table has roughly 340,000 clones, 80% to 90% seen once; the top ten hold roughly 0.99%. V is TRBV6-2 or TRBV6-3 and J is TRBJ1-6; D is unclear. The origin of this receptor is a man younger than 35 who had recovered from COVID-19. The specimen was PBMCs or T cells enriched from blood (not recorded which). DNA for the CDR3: TGTGCCAGCAGTTACTCGCAACGGTCACCCCTCCACTTT. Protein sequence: CASSYSQRSPLHF.